Below are 25 T cell receptor beta chains sequenced from a single sample in a study of T cells in Graves' hyperthyroidism and ophthalmopathy. Researchers amplified the TCR beta CDR3 regions from RNA transcripts. Using the HTBI primer set, a first-round RT-PCR was run on the TCR CDR3. TCRdb itself ran the multiplex PCR reads through MiXCR, one entry per CDR3 protein. The sample records approximately 510,000 distinct CDR3 sequences, approximately 48% being singletons. The sample consisted of peripheral blood or thyroid tissue (not recorded which). Receptors originate from an adult woman with Graves' disease, either hyperthyroidism or ophthalmopathy (not recorded which).

CDR3 amino acids: CATDMERTEAFF. CDR3 nucleotide sequence: TGTGCCACCGACATGGAGAGGACTGAAGCTTTCTTT. The V gene is TRBV2, the J gene TRBJ1-1; D gene uncertain. The CDR3 spans 12 residues. Trimming cost V 10 bases and J 5 bases, with 14 bases left between them. Germline CDR1 SNHLY, CDR2 FYNNEI.

Many counts were recorded for this clonotype. The gene calls are TRBV7-3 and TRBJ2-5; 11 bases fit TRBD1. The CDR3 spans 14 residues. The V and J ends lost 4 bases and 4 bases, in that order; junction bases with no gene match: 2. CDR1 is SGHTA, CDR2 FQGTGA, per germline. The CDR3: CASSSGQGAETQYF. As DNA, the CDR3 is TGTGCCAGCAGCTCCGGACAGGGGGCAGAGACCCAGTACTTC.

The rearrangement links TRBV5-1 to TRBJ1-1; D remains unclear. CDR1 and CDR2 from the germline V gene are SGHRS and YFSETQ. The CDR3 extends over 12 amino acids. V was shortened by 0 bases and J by 6 bases, with 6 bases between the two germline ends. The chain's CDR3 is CASSLGLSEAFF. The DNA of the CDR3 is TGCGCCAGCAGCTTGGGGTTATCTGAAGCTTTCTTT.

The chain recombines TRBV2 with TRBJ2-5; perhaps TRBD1 as D (6 bases). The CDR3 runs 14 residues. Germline V gives CDR1 SNHLY, CDR2 FYNNEI. The ends were cut back, 1 base at V and 5 bases at J, with 11 bases in the middle. This CDR3 is CASSEGQGMETQYF. The CDR3 coding sequence is TGTGCCAGCAGTGAAGGGCAGGGGATGGAGACCCAGTACTTC.

Ten or more counts support this clonotype. The chain uses TRBV18 and TRBJ1-6; no clear D. V lost 4 bases, J lost 6 bases, and 4 bases lay in between. CDR1 and CDR2 from the germline V gene are KGHSH and LQKENI. CDR3 size: 12 residues. CDR3 DNA sequence: TGTGCCAGCTCACAACCTAATTCACCCCTCCACTTT. It codes for CASSQPNSPLHF. Complete variable domain (other parts from reference TRBV18 and TRBJ1-6): NAGVMQNPRHLVRRRGQEARLRCSPMKGHSHVYWYRQLPEEGLKFMVYLQKENIIDESGMPKERFSAEFPKEGPSILRIQQVVRGDSAAYFCASSQPNSPLHFGNGTRLTVT.

The chain couples TRBV19 to TRBJ2-7; D might be TRBD2 (6 bases). This CDR3 region has 15 residues. CDR1 and CDR2 (germline): LNHDA, SQIVND (reference sequence). The V end lost 3 bases, the J end lost 5 bases, and 17 bases lay between the germline ends. The CDR3 spells CASSIGVGWEDEQYF. CDR3 bases: TGTGCCAGTAGTATCGGGGTCGGGTGGGAGGACGAGCAGTACTTC.

This clonotype was recorded only once. The genes are TRBV10-3 and TRBJ2-7; 12 bases map to TRBD1. V lost 10 bases to trimming and J lost 5 bases; unmatched junction nucleotides: 12. This CDR3 has 15 amino acids. Germline V gene sequence: CDR1 ENHRY, CDR2 SYGVKD. The CDR3 loop reads CATSVGDRGQNEQYF. CDR3 nucleotide sequence: TGTGCCACCTCGGTTGGGGACAGGGGGCAGAACGAGCAGTACTTC.

The chain is built from TRBV7-9 and TRBJ1-5; 9 nucleotides agree with TRBD1. V shed 5 bases and J 3 bases; nucleotides not matched to a gene: 8. Germline V CDR1 and CDR2: SEHNR, FQNEAQ (reference sequence). The length of the CDR3 is 16 residues. The CDR3 DNA reads TGTGCCAGCAGCCAAGGACAGGGGCCAGCCAATCAGCCCCAGCATTTT. Its protein product is CASSQGQGPANQPQHF.

In regard to this clonotype: Likely a read error: the CDR3 ends without its conserved phenylalanine or tryptophan. This chain links TRBV7-2 with TRBJ2-5, with 7 bases identical to TRBD2. CDR3 length: 14 amino acids. CDR1 and CDR2 from the germline V gene are SGHTA and FQGNSA. V trimming: 5 bases; J trimming: 1 base; junction bases outside the gene matches: 4. This CDR3 reads CASSTWTSQETQYV. The CDR3 coding sequence is TGTGCCAGCAGCACATGGACTAGCCAAGAGACCCAGTACGTC.

The chain couples TRBV25-1 to TRBJ1-6; D may be TRBD1 (6 bases). Germline V gene data show CDR1 as MGHDK and CDR2 as SYGVNS. Trimming shortened V by 10 bases and J by 5 bases, and 12 bases separated the two germline ends. The CDR3 runs to 13 residues. CDR3 residues: CAIQGRHNSPLHF. CDR3 nucleotide sequence: TGTGCCATACAGGGTCGCCATAATTCACCCCTCCACTTT.

This clonotype was detected many times. The rearrangement links TRBV5-5 to TRBJ1-3; D gene ambiguous. The V end was cut by 1 base, the J end by 0 bases, with 8 bases between. The CDR3 is made up of 15 amino acids. CDR1 is SGHKS, CDR2 YYEKEE, per germline (reference sequence). The CDR3 here is CASSLFRNSGNTIYF. DNA for the CDR3: TGTGCCAGCAGCTTGTTCCGGAACTCTGGAAACACCATATATTTT.

The chain joins TRBV29-1 to TRBJ2-1; no clear D. The J call may be incorrect, as the DNA end agrees better with TRBJ2-7. In germline, CDR1 is SQVTM, CDR2 ANQGSEA. The CDR3 is made up of 13 amino acids. CDR3 residues: CSVGSRGYNEQYF. The DNA of the CDR3 is TGCAGCGTTGGTAGCAGAGGCTACAATGAGCAGTACTTC.

This clonotype was counted ten times or more. The CDR3 DNA sequence: TGTGCCAGTAGTAAGGGACTTTTCGGGATTCAGGAGACCCAGTACTTC. It codes for CASSKGLFGIQETQYF. The rearrangement joins TRBV19 to TRBJ2-5; possible D gene TRBD2, 6 bases. CDR3 length: 16 amino acids. Germline V gene lookup returns CDR1 LNHDA and CDR2 SQIVND (reference sequence). Trimming removed 4 bases at V and 5 bases at J, with 20 bases between.

This clonotype occurred many times. The chain is built from TRBV20-1 and TRBJ1-1, with TRBD1 as a possible D gene (6 bases). V shed 2 bases and J shed 3 bases, with 10 bases lying between them. Germline-derived CDR1 and CDR2 are DFQATT and SNEGSKA (reference sequence). This CDR3 has 13 amino acids. The CDR3 reads CSARREGDTEAFF. The DNA for the CDR3 is TGCAGTGCTAGAAGGGAGGGGGACACTGAAGCTTTCTTT.

This clonotype was detected only a few times. The J gene is TRBJ2-7, the V gene TRBV7-4; possible D gene TRBD1, 6 bases. The CDR3 is 16 residues long. Germline assignment: CDR1 SGHVT and CDR2 SQSDAQ. V was pared by 5 bases and J by 1 base, with 18 bases between. In nucleotides, the CDR3 is TGTGCCAGCAGCCAGGGCCGACAGGCCCTTTCCTACGAGCAGTACTTC. Translating it yields CASSQGRQALSYEQYF.

At least ten counts were recorded for this clonotype. The V gene is TRBV19, the J gene TRBJ1-5; 8 bases match TRBD1. This CDR3 spans 16 amino acids. With 3 bases clipped from V and 7 bases from J, the junction kept 11 bases outside the gene matches. CDR1 is LNHDA, CDR2 SQIVND, per germline (reference sequence). CDR3 DNA sequence: TGTGCCAGTAGTATGACAGGGGAAAGGGGAGGGCAGCCCCAGCATTTT. Its protein is CASSMTGERGGQPQHF.

The table lists this clonotype with a few counts. The chain has TRBV6-5 and TRBJ1-5; 7 nucleotides line up with TRBD1. The CDR3 covers 13 residues. CDR1 is MNHEY and CDR2 is SVGAGI in the germline V gene. J was trimmed by 4 bases and V by 6 bases; bases with no gene match: 3. This CDR3 is CASSTGQNQPQHF. The DNA of the CDR3 is TGTGCCAGCAGCACGGGACAGAATCAGCCCCAGCATTTT.

In this sample, this clonotype turned up many times. This sequence joins TRBV20-1 and TRBJ1-6; 7 nucleotides match TRBD1. CDR3 length equals 15 residues. V dropped 3 bases and J dropped 7; count of bases not matched to a gene: 9. Per germline, CDR1 DFQATT and CDR2 SNEGSKA (reference sequence). CDR3 bases: TGCAGTGCTAGTCCCTCCGGGACAGAAAATTCACCCCTCCACTTT. This gives the protein CSASPSGTENSPLHF.

A single count supports this clonotype. This CDR3 is CATSRGGASGYNEQFF. The DNA for the CDR3 is TGTGCCACCAGCAGGGGGGGGGCTAGCGGCTACAATGAGCAGTTCTTC. V usage is TRBV15 and J usage is TRBJ2-1, with D perhaps TRBD2 (7 bases). The CDR3 is made up of 16 amino acids. V dropped 3 bases and J dropped 3 bases, with 15 bases sitting between them. The germline V gene encodes CDR1 LNHNV and CDR2 YYDKDF (reference sequence).

The V call is TRBV20-1, the J call TRBJ1-2; 9 bases line up with TRBD1. There are 16 residues in the CDR3. The germline V gene encodes CDR1 DFQATT and CDR2 SNEGSKA (reference sequence). The junction had 15 bases not matched to a gene; V was cut back by 3 bases and J by 7 bases. DNA for the CDR3: TGCAGTGCTAGCGCGGGACAGGGCAACAGTAGGTCTGGCTACACCTTC. Its protein is CSASAGQGNSRSGYTF.

The rearrangement joins TRBV7-9 to TRBJ2-5; D gene unclear. The CDR3 length is 15 residues. V was cut by 1 base and J by 0 bases, with 9 bases left in between. Germline values: CDR1 SEHNR, CDR2 FQNEAQ (reference sequence). The CDR3 bases are TGTGCCAGCAGCTTAGGGACGATCAACCAAGAGACCCAGTACTTC. Translation gives CASSLGTINQETQYF.

V usage is TRBV7-6 and J usage is TRBJ1-4; D might be TRBD1 (5 bases). CDR3 length: 15 residues. V dropped 1 base and J dropped 5 bases, with 11 bases sitting between them. Germline-derived CDR1 and CDR2 are SGHVS and FNYEAQ. The CDR3 bases are TGTGCCAGCAGCTTAGTAGACAGTAACAATGAAAAACTGTTTTTT. It codes for CASSLVDSNNEKLFF.

Many counts were recorded for this clonotype. The rearrangement uses TRBV5-4 and TRBJ2-7, with 7 bases aligning to TRBD2. V lost 6 bases, J lost 1 base, and 13 bases stayed unmatched. Germline V lookup: CDR1 SGHNT, CDR2 YYREEE (reference sequence). CDR3 size: 16 residues. CDR3 sequence (DNA): TGTGCCAGCACCTGGGGCGGGAGAATGGGATCCTACGAGCAGTACTTC. It is translated as CASTWGGRMGSYEQYF.

The chain employs TRBV7-8 and TRBJ2-7; either TRBD1 or TRBD2 may fit D (5 bases each). The ends were cut back, 1 base at V and 6 bases at J, with 16 bases in the middle. Germline values: CDR1 SGHVS, CDR2 FQNEAQ. There are 15 residues in the CDR3. The CDR3 is CASSLGGRTQPEQYF. The CDR3, as DNA: TGTGCCAGCAGCTTAGGAGGGCGGACACAACCCGAGCAGTACTTC.

This rearrangement joins TRBV25-1 to TRBJ1-4, with D tentatively TRBD1 (5 bases). Germline V gene data show CDR1 as MGHDK and CDR2 as SYGVNS. This CDR3 comprises 15 residues. The V and J ends lost 4 bases and 7 bases respectively, with 16 bases between them. CDR3 amino acids: CASSAPGLLGEKLFF. DNA for the CDR3: TGTGCCAGCAGTGCCCCGGGACTATTAGGTGAAAAACTGTTTTTT.